The rows below give T cell receptor beta chains drawn from one sample of a study of OX40 agonist ivuxolimab in advanced cancers. Produced via immunoSEQ multiplex PCR; TCRdb's table is partial and in-frame only. Of more than 30,000 clones in the sample, approximately 90% were seen once. The starting material was CD4+ or CD8+ T cells sorted from blood, obtained in a trial of the OX40 agonist ivuxolimab. The source is an adult with an advanced solid tumor such as melanoma, head and neck, liver or kidney cancer. The conserved cysteine and the conserved F or W are not part of the CDR3 here. Each record gives: V gene, J gene, D gene, CDR3 protein. A D gene is named only where the DNA matches it firmly.

TRBV2,TRBJ2-1,NA,ASRGRLRQYNEQF
TRBV30,TRBJ2-3,NA,AISTGGTDTQY
TRBV6-1,TRBJ2-7,NA,ASTVDREQY
TRBV27,TRBJ1-6,NA,ASSFSPSYPGSSYNSPLH
TRBV29-1,TRBJ1-5,TRBD1,SVRQGNQPQH
TRBV18,TRBJ1-4,TRBD1,ASSQGAANEKLF
TRBV5-1,TRBJ1-4,NA,ASSPSGRENEKLF
TRBV7-2,TRBJ2-5,NA,ASSLFGGGLPRETQY
TRBV18,TRBJ2-7,TRBD2,ASSPGLAAQTYEQY
TRBV19,TRBJ2-7,TRBD1,ASTPTGTYEQY
TRBV7-2,TRBJ1-1,TRBD1,ASSPPGQGAKAF
TRBV6-6,TRBJ1-5,TRBD1,ASSYAEGADQPQH
TRBV7-2,TRBJ2-1,TRBD1,ASSSRQGADEQF
TRBV4-2,TRBJ2-1,NA,ASSLALMDEQF
TRBV7-2,TRBJ2-7,TRBD1,ASSLMQGAEEQY
TRBV18,TRBJ2-1,NA,ASSPPGGLENEQF
TRBV4-1,TRBJ2-5,NA,ASRPSPFKGIQETQY
TRBV30,TRBJ2-1,NA,AWRSLRRVDEQF
TRBV9,TRBJ2-3,NA,ASSAAPTDTQY
TRBV11-2,TRBJ2-1,NA,ASSLDRGGQF
TRBV7-2,TRBJ1-6,NA,ASSLVSGGGNSPLH
TRBV4-2,TRBJ1-2,NA,ASSQDLEGDYGYT
TRBV7-2,TRBJ2-5,NA,ASSRDIQETQY